This paragraph covers one TCR beta chain sequence. Its antigen is currently unknown. This specimen belongs to a study of PD-1 blockade in classical Hodgkin lymphoma. In every patient, relapse followed autologous stem cell transplantation, while exposure to brentuximab vedotin differed. CDR1 is SGHVS and CDR2 is FQNEAQ in the germline V gene. With 4 bases removed from V and 6 bases from J, the gap between germline ends came to 19 bases. The length of the CDR3 is 16 residues. Measured with immunoSEQ multiplex PCR; TCRdb has only the in-frame clones, and not every one. Of some 100,000 clones listed, just under 95% are singletons. Regarding the study as a whole: Complete responders had baseline diversity similar to newly diagnosed patients. Reported findings placed baseline TCR diversity lower in newly diagnosed patients (compared with healthy donors).

The input for sequencing was peripheral blood mononuclear cells (PBMCs), taken at baseline. The chain carries TRBV7-8 and TRBJ2-1; D is possibly TRBD1 or TRBD2 (5 bases each). The source is a human donor with classical Hodgkin lymphoma. DNA for the CDR3: TGTGCCAGCAGCTCGAAGGGGAGCCTCACCGCCAATGAGCAGTTCTTC. It translates to CASSSKGSLTANEQFF. Together with reference TRBV7-8 and TRBJ2-1, the CDR3 gives the full variable domain: GAGVSQSPRYKVAKRGQDVALRCDPISGHVSLFWYQQALGQGPEFLTYFQNEAQLDKSGLPSDRFFAERPEGSVSTLKIQRTQQEDSAVYLCASSSKGSLTANEQFFGPGTRLTVL.